The clone carrying this T cell receptor beta chain was counted a single time. Its antigen is as yet unknown. The sample comes from a study of shared clonotypes between healthy human individuals. From CD4+ cells came CD45RA+ naive and CD45RA-negative memory subsets. Libraries were prepared by immunoSEQ multiplex PCR; TCRdb keeps only in-frame clonotypes and omits some of them. The sample carries 2 million to 3 million clones, roughly 93% recorded once. Study-wide results and caveats: For sorted subsets, rarefaction showed incomplete sequencing despite large depth.

The CDR3 loop spans 13 amino acids. CDR1 is MDHEN, CDR2 SYDVKM, per germline. V lost 6 bases to trimming and J lost 0 bases, with 6 bases between them. This receptor was taken from a man between 18 and 29 years old in good health. Some clones in this sample may be carry-over from other donors' samples. J is TRBJ1-5 and V is TRBV28; unclear D gene. The sample consisted of naive CD4+ T cells from PBMCs. The sample's subset: CD45RA+ positively selected. CDR3 sequence reads: CASSRYSNQPQHF. CDR3 DNA: TGTGCCAGCAGCCGTTATAGCAATCAGCCCCAGCATTTT.